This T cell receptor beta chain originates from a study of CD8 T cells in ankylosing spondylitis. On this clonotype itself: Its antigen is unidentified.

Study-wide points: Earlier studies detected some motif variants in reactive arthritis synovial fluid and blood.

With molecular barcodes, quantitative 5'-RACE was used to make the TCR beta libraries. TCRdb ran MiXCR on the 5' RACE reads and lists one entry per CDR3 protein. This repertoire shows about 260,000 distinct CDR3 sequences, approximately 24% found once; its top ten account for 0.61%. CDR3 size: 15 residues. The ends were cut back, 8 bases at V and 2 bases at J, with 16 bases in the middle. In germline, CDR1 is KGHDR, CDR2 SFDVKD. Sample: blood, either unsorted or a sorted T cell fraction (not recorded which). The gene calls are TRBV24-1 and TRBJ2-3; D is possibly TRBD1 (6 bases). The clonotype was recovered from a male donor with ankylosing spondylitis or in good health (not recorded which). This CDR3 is CATKGTGLNTDTQYF. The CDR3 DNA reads TGTGCCACCAAAGGAACAGGGCTGAACACAGATACGCAGTATTTT.